These 31 T cell receptor beta chains originate from one sample sequenced in a study of blood T cell repertoires in COVID-19. Some clones are missing from TCRdb's copy, which holds only in-frame ones; the method was immunoSEQ multiplex PCR. The data contain 180,000 or so clones, roughly 88% of them seen just once; the ten biggest clones take up nearly 15%. The specimen was PBMCs or T cells enriched from blood (not recorded which). Source of these receptors: a man in his forties or fifties who had recovered from COVID-19.

This clone was seen more than once but under ten times. The rearrangement joins TRBV29-1 to TRBJ1-5, with D unresolved. The V end lost 6 bases, the J end lost 4 bases, and 13 bases lay between the germline ends. The CDR3 has 13 residues. The germline CDR1 and CDR2 sequences are SQVTM and ANQGSEA. The DNA of the CDR3 is TGCAGCGTCGGTTTTGGTGTTAATCAGCCCCAGCATTTT. Translated, it gives CSVGFGVNQPQHF.

The chain couples TRBV5-1 to TRBJ1-3; D is possibly TRBD1 (5 bases). The CDR3 runs 14 residues. The V end was cut by 7 bases, the J end by 0 bases, with 11 bases between. CDR1 is SGHRS, CDR2 YFSETQ, per germline. CDR3 loop: CASQDRSSGNTIYF. CDR3 nucleotide sequence: TGCGCCAGCCAAGACAGAAGCTCTGGAAACACCATATATTTT. The full variable domain, rest sourced from reference TRBV5-1 and TRBJ1-3, is KAGVTQTPRYLIKTRGQQVTLSCSPISGHRSVSWYQQTPGQGLQFLFEYFSETQRNKGNFPGRFSGRQFSNSRSEMNVSTLELGDSALYLCASQDRSSGNTIYFGEGSWLTVV.

The chain employs TRBV18 and TRBJ1-4, with 9 bases lining up with TRBD1. This CDR3 has 15 amino acids. V lost 4 bases and J lost 7; bases outside the gene matches: 7. CDR1 and CDR2 (germline): KGHSH, LQKENI. CDR3 nucleotide sequence: TGTGCCAGCTCACGCACCGGGACAGGGAGTGAAAAACTGTTTTTT. Translating it yields CASSRTGTGSEKLFF.

This clone has a handful of counts. The genes are TRBV19 and TRBJ1-6; maybe TRBD1 (5 bases). The germline V gene encodes CDR1 LNHDA and CDR2 SQIVND (reference sequence). Between the trimmed V and J ends, which lost 5 bases and 7 bases, there was a span of 15 bases. This CDR3 contains 15 residues. The CDR3 DNA reads TGTGCCAGTAGTCCCCGTCGACAGATCAATTCACCCCTCCACTTT. Its protein product is CASSPRRQINSPLHF.

The chain employs TRBV11-2 and TRBJ2-1, with D unclear. Trimming cost V 2 bases and J 6 bases, with 11 bases left between them. Germline V CDR1 and CDR2: SGHAT, FQNNGV. The CDR3 spans 14 residues. CDR3 amino acids: CASSLTPGSNEQFF. CDR3 bases: TGTGCCAGCAGCTTAACCCCAGGTTCCAATGAGCAGTTCTTC.

The V gene is TRBV6-5, the J gene TRBJ1-4; D remains ambiguous. The CDR3 spans 15 residues. Trimming removed 2 bases from V and 0 bases from J, with 7 bases in between. Germline-derived CDR1 and CDR2 are MNHEY and SVGAGI. The CDR3 DNA follows: TGTGCCAGCAGTTACGGCCCTGCAACTAATGAAAAACTGTTTTTT. As protein: CASSYGPATNEKLFF.

This chain uses TRBV5-1 with TRBJ1-5; possibly TRBD1 for D (6 bases). From germline, CDR1 is SGHRS and CDR2 YFSETQ. The CDR3 has 14 amino acids. Between the trimmed V and J ends, which lost 0 bases and 7 bases, there was a span of 11 bases. CDR3 residues: CASSLVGGEQPQHF. The CDR3 DNA sequence: TGCGCCAGCAGCTTGGTAGGGGGGGAGCAGCCCCAGCATTTT. Drawing the rest from reference TRBV5-1 and TRBJ1-5, the complete variable domain is KAGVTQTPRYLIKTRGQQVTLSCSPISGHRSVSWYQQTPGQGLQFLFEYFSETQRNKGNFPGRFSGRQFSNSRSEMNVSTLELGDSALYLCASSLVGGEQPQHFGDGTRLSIL.

The rearrangement uses TRBV21-1 and TRBJ1-1; no check of the table's D call, TRBD1, against the DNA was made. TRBV21-1 is a pseudogene segment. The CDR3 sequence is 18 residues long. The CDR3 loop is CASSKAVDREIMNTEAFF. The DNA for the CDR3 is TGTGCCAGCAGCAAAGCGGTGGACAGGGAGATCATGAACACTGAAGCTTTCTTT.

In the case of this clone: This same CDR3 is encoded by further DNA sequences in the sample. The chain has TRBV5-1 and TRBJ2-3; the match to TRBD1 covers 11 bases. CDR1 and CDR2 (germline): SGHRS, YFSETQ. Trimming cost V 4 bases and J 3 bases; bases outside gene matches: 4. The length of the CDR3 is 15 residues. The CDR3 coding sequence is TGCGCCAGCAGCAAGGGACAGGGGGGAACAGATACGCAGTATTTT. This encodes CASSKGQGGTDTQYF.

The genes are TRBV5-4 and TRBJ2-3; 16 bases are a match to TRBD2. J gave up 5 bases and V 4 bases, and 7 bases lay outside the gene matches. CDR3 length: 17 residues. Germline-derived CDR1 and CDR2 are SGHNT and YYREEE (reference sequence). CDR3 in DNA: TGTGCCAGCAGCCCACCGGGACTAGCGGGGGGGGTAGATACGCAGTATTTT. Translated, it gives CASSPPGLAGGVDTQYF.

The chain is built from TRBV5-1 and TRBJ2-1; D possibly corresponds to TRBD2 (6 bases). Germline values: CDR1 SGHRS, CDR2 YFSETQ. This CDR3 has 14 residues. Trimming took 7 bases from V and 11 from J, leaving 22 bases between them. CDR3 bases: TGCGCCAGCTATCCCTCCCGCGGGGCGCGCAAGCAGTTCTTC. This translates into CASYPSRGARKQFF.

This clone was detected only once. The DNA for the CDR3 is TGTGCCAGCAGCCAAGAAACTACGGACAGGGGGGATAGCAATCAGCCCCAGCATTTT. Its translation is CASSQETTDRGDSNQPQHF. The chain links TRBV14 to TRBJ1-5; 10 bases are shared with TRBD1. CDR1 is SGHDN, CDR2 FVKESK, per germline. This CDR3 has 19 residues. J lost 0 bases, V lost 0 bases, and 8 bases had no gene match.

The rearrangement links TRBV4-2 to TRBJ2-5; D gene unclear. There are 15 residues in the CDR3. Trimming pared 0 bases from V and 5 bases from J, leaving 13 bases between. CDR1 is LGHNA, CDR2 YNFKEQ, per germline. DNA of the CDR3: TGTGCCAGCAGCCAAGAAGGTACAGCCCCGGAGACCCAGTACTTC. The encoded protein is CASSQEGTAPETQYF.

The chain is built from TRBV15 and TRBJ2-7; tentative D call: TRBD2 (6 bases). Trimming removed 4 bases at V and 3 bases at J, with 16 bases between. The CDR3 runs 15 residues. Germline loops: CDR1 LNHNV, CDR2 YYDKDF (reference sequence). CDR3 sequence (DNA): TGTGCCACCAGCAAATCGTTATCCGGGGGCTACGAGCAGTACTTC. Translating gives CATSKSLSGGYEQYF. The full variable domain, with the rest looked up from reference TRBV15 and TRBJ2-7, is DAMVIQNPRYQVTQFGKPVTLSCSQTLNHNVMYWYQQKSSQAPKLLFHYYDKDFNNEADTPDNFQSRRPNTSFCFLDIRSPGLGDTAMYLCATSKSLSGGYEQYFGPGTRLTVT.

The chain links TRBV7-2 to TRBJ1-5; D is perhaps TRBD1 (6 bases). Germline CDR1 SGHTA, CDR2 FQGNSA. CDR3 length: 14 residues. V was clipped by 1 base and J by 9 bases, with 13 bases between them. This chain's CDR3 is CASSLVGGSRPQHF. CDR3 DNA: TGTGCCAGCAGCTTAGTAGGGGGAAGCCGGCCCCAGCATTTT.

The chain employs TRBV5-4 and TRBJ2-3, with D tentatively TRBD1 (6 bases). The V and J ends lost 3 bases and 1 base respectively, with 12 bases between them. This CDR3 has 15 residues. Germline loops: CDR1 SGHNT, CDR2 YYREEE (reference sequence). The CDR3 loop reads CASSSRQDRTDTQYF. Here the CDR3 DNA reads TGTGCCAGCAGCTCCAGACAGGACCGCACAGATACGCAGTATTTT.

The V call is TRBV5-1, the J call TRBJ2-3, with D hard to call. V gave up 0 bases and J gave up 4 bases, with 9 bases separating them. The CDR3 is 14 amino acids. Germline V CDR1 and CDR2: SGHRS, YFSETQ. This CDR3 is CASSLGTQADTQYF. The CDR3, as DNA: TGCGCCAGCAGCTTGGGCACTCAGGCAGATACGCAGTATTTT.

The chain combines TRBV5-1 with TRBJ2-2, with 12 bases aligning to TRBD2. CDR3 length: 16 amino acids. CDR1 SGHRS and CDR2 YFSETQ come from the germline V gene. Unmatched junction bases numbered 7, after V lost 3 bases and J lost 7 bases. CDR3 DNA sequence: TGCGCCAGCAGCTCGACTAGCGGGGGATATAGCGGGGAGCTGTTTTTT. Encoded protein: CASSSTSGGYSGELFF.

CDR3 DNA: TGTGCCAGCAGCTTACTCAACACAAACTCTGGGGCCAACGTCCTGACTTTC. Encoded protein: CASSLLNTNSGANVLTF. The rearrangement links TRBV7-8 to TRBJ2-6; D call uncertain. Germline assignment: CDR1 SGHVS and CDR2 FQNEAQ. Deletions cut 2 bases from V and 0 bases from J, with 11 bases between. The CDR3 is 17 residues long.

A few counts support this clone. The chain uses TRBV29-1 and TRBJ1-1; D not certain. The CDR3 is 12 residues long. V lost 0 bases to trimming and J lost 6 bases, with 8 bases between them. The germline gives CDR1 SQVTM, CDR2 ANQGSEA. CDR3 amino acids: CSVEDYPAEAFF. The CDR3 region has the DNA TGCAGCGTTGAAGATTATCCAGCTGAAGCTTTCTTT. Combining the CDR3 with reference TRBV29-1 and TRBJ1-1 gives the whole variable domain SAVISQKPSRDICQRGTSLTIQCQVDSQVTMMFWYRQQPGQSLTLIATANQGSEATYESGFVIDKFPISRPNLTFSTLTVSNMSPEDSSIYLCSVEDYPAEAFFGQGTRLTVV.

The gene calls are TRBV18 and TRBJ1-6, with 7 bases fitting TRBD1. The V and J ends lost 5 bases and 7 bases, in that order; junction bases with no gene match: 5. Per germline, CDR1 KGHSH and CDR2 LQKENI. This CDR3 has 14 residues. CDR3 amino acids: CASSSDRKNSPLHF. Here the CDR3 DNA reads TGTGCCAGCTCATCGGACAGGAAGAATTCACCCCTCCACTTT.

The chain carries TRBV9 and TRBJ2-5, with D perhaps matching TRBD1 (5 bases). Germline assignment: CDR1 SGDLS and CDR2 YYNGEE. Trimming took 0 bases from V and 3 from J, leaving 12 bases between them. The CDR3 totals 15 residues. Here the CDR3 reads CASSVEGRAEETQYF. CDR3 coding DNA: TGTGCCAGCAGCGTAGAAGGCAGGGCAGAAGAGACCCAGTACTTC. Together with reference TRBV9 and TRBJ2-5, the CDR3 gives the full variable domain: DSGVTQTPKHLITATGQRVTLRCSPRSGDLSVYWYQQSLDQGLQFLIQYYNGEERAKGNILERFSAQQFPDLHSELNLSSLELGDSALYFCASSVEGRAEETQYFGPGTRLLVL.

In its sample, this clone was seen once. This sequence joins TRBV2 and TRBJ2-7; possible D gene TRBD2, 6 bases. The CDR3 totals 12 residues. V lost 5 bases and J lost 8, with 13 bases in between. CDR1 SNHLY and CDR2 FYNNEI come from the germline V gene. The CDR3 DNA is TGTGCCAGCAGTACGGAGGGAAGGAAGCAGTACTTC. It is translated as CASSTEGRKQYF.

The chain has TRBV30 and TRBJ2-7, with D possibly TRBD1 on 6 matching bases. This CDR3 is built from 13 residues. The V and J ends lost 4 bases and 2 bases respectively, with 12 bases between them. Germline V gene data show CDR1 as GTSNPN and CDR2 as SVGIG (reference sequence). The chain's CDR3 is CAWTKQGTYEQYF. CDR3 DNA sequence: TGTGCCTGGACGAAACAGGGAACCTACGAGCAGTACTTC.

The DNA for the CDR3 is TGCGCCAGCAGGTTAGCGGGGGGGCCCAGGAGCACAGATACGCAGTATTTT. This codes for CASRLAGGPRSTDTQYF. V and J are TRBV5-1 and TRBJ2-3; 11 bases align to TRBD2. The CDR3 is made up of 17 amino acids. The V and J ends lost 5 bases and 0 bases, in that order; junction bases with no gene match: 8. The V gene's germline CDR1 is SGHRS and CDR2 YFSETQ.

V gene TRBV19 combines with J gene TRBJ2-7; 12 bases match TRBD2. CDR1 and CDR2 from the germline V gene are LNHDA and SQIVND (reference sequence). The trim removed 6 bases at V and 3 bases at J, leaving 6 bases unmatched. The CDR3 consists of 15 residues. In nucleotides, the CDR3 is TGTGCCAGTAGCATCGGACTAGCGGGGAACTACGAGCAGTACTTC. Protein sequence: CASSIGLAGNYEQYF.

V usage is TRBV24-1 and J usage is TRBJ2-3, with a tentative D call TRBD2 (5 bases). CDR3 length: 17 amino acids. The V and J ends lost 5 bases and 1 base respectively, with 18 bases between them. Germline CDR1 reads KGHDR; CDR2 reads SFDVKD. The CDR3: CATSGYRGAGGTDTQYF. The CDR3 DNA reads as TGTGCCACCAGTGGATACCGGGGAGCAGGAGGCACAGATACGCAGTATTTT.

V and J are TRBV5-1 and TRBJ1-2; D is uncertain. V lost 0 bases and J lost 2, with 8 bases in between. This CDR3 region has 14 residues. Germline V CDR1 and CDR2: SGHRS, YFSETQ. For the CDR3, the DNA is TGCGCCAGCAGCTTGGCACGGGGAAACTATGGCTACACCTTC. It specifies CASSLARGNYGYTF.

In the case of this clone: The same CDR3 can be traced to other DNA sequences in this sample. This chain uses TRBV9 with TRBJ1-6; D unresolved. CDR1 is SGDLS, CDR2 YYNGEE, per germline. V was cut by 2 bases and J by 0 bases, with 6 bases left in between. This CDR3 spans 15 amino acids. The CDR3 loop reads CASSVESSYNSPLHF. Here the CDR3 DNA reads TGTGCCAGCAGCGTCGAGAGCTCCTATAATTCACCCCTCCACTTT.

This clone was counted a single time. The chain carries TRBV5-5 and TRBJ1-5; D uncertain. Germline V gene lookup returns CDR1 SGHKS and CDR2 YYEKEE (reference sequence). CDR3 length: 14 residues. V dropped 0 bases and J dropped 9 bases, with 13 bases sitting between them. The DNA for the CDR3 is TGTGCCAGCAGCTTGGCCGCGGCCCTCAGGCCCCAGCATTTT. The encoded protein is CASSLAAALRPQHF.

This chain links TRBV7-2 with TRBJ2-5; the match to TRBD2 covers 10 bases. This CDR3 is built from 17 residues. CDR1 and CDR2 (germline): SGHTA, FQGNSA. After removal of 4 bases from V and 4 bases from J, the junction contained 12 bases not matched to a gene. CDR3 sequence reads: CASSSTLAGVGGETQYF. In DNA form, the CDR3 reads TGTGCCAGCAGCTCTACCCTAGCGGGGGTCGGGGGAGAGACCCAGTACTTC.